These 17 T cell receptor beta chains came from one sample sequenced in a study of shared clonotypes between healthy human individuals. The protocol was immunoSEQ multiplex PCR, while the TCRdb copy is restricted to in-frame clones and leaves out a portion. The table includes approximately 2.4 million clones, 90% to 96% detected once. Sample: naive CD4+ T cells sorted from blood. As to subset: CD45RA+ positively selected. Receptor source: a man younger than 30 in good health.

The rearrangement links TRBV4-3 to TRBJ1-6; 7 bases are a match to TRBD1. Germline lookup yields CDR1 LGHNA and CDR2 YSLEER. CDR3 size: 21 residues. Trimming took 0 bases from V and 9 from J; bases not matched to a gene: 23. CDR3: CASSQDPPTGSSPSRLSPLHF. DNA for the CDR3: TGCGCCAGCAGCCAAGATCCCCCGACAGGGAGTTCCCCTTCCCGCCTTTCACCCCTCCACTTT.

This chain uses TRBV28 with TRBJ1-3; 9 positions agree with TRBD1. This CDR3 spans 15 amino acids. The germline gives CDR1 MDHEN, CDR2 SYDVKM. J gave up 4 bases and V 4 bases, and 5 bases lay outside the gene matches. CDR3 amino acids: CASSSDRGSGNTIYF. The DNA of the CDR3 is TGTGCCAGCAGTTCCGACAGGGGGTCCGGAAACACCATATATTTT.

This rearrangement joins TRBV6-6 to TRBJ2-4; unclear D gene. The CDR3 runs 11 residues. Germline CDR1 and CDR2: MNHNY and SVGAGI (reference sequence). Trimming removed 5 bases from V and 8 bases from J, with 7 bases in between. This CDR3 reads CASSPLDIQYF. The CDR3 nucleotides are TGTGCCAGCAGTCCCCTTGACATTCAGTACTTC.

V usage is TRBV5-1 and J usage is TRBJ1-1; D is uncertain. CDR3 length equals 13 residues. CDR1 SGHRS and CDR2 YFSETQ come from the germline V gene. Trimming shortened V by 1 base and J by 0 bases, and 4 bases separated the two germline ends. The CDR3: CASSLWVNTEAFF. The DNA of the CDR3 is TGCGCCAGCAGCTTGTGGGTGAACACTGAAGCTTTCTTT.

The rearrangement uses TRBV10-3 and TRBJ2-5; D unclear. Between the trimmed V and J ends, which lost 6 bases and 5 bases, there was a span of 16 bases. The germline V gene has CDR1 ENHRY and CDR2 SYGVKD. The CDR3 contains 14 residues. The CDR3, as DNA: TGTGCCATCAGCCTCACCGGGTCTGAGGAGACCCAGTACTTC. This gives the protein CAISLTGSEETQYF.

V is TRBV5-1 and J is TRBJ2-1, with unresolved D. Germline assignment: CDR1 SGHRS and CDR2 YFSETQ. Trimming cost V 1 base and J 0 bases, with 8 bases left between them. The CDR3 loop spans 15 amino acids. In nucleotides, the CDR3 is TGCGCCAGCAGCTTGTTTGAGTCCTCCTACAATGAGCAGTTCTTC. Its protein is CASSLFESSYNEQFF. Full variable domain (outside the CDR3, taken from reference TRBV5-1 and TRBJ2-1): KAGVTQTPRYLIKTRGQQVTLSCSPISGHRSVSWYQQTPGQGLQFLFEYFSETQRNKGNFPGRFSGRQFSNSRSEMNVSTLELGDSALYLCASSLFESSYNEQFFGPGTRLTVL.

The rearrangement uses TRBV25-1 and TRBJ2-7; D possibly uses TRBD1 or TRBD2 (5 bases each). Trimming took 3 bases from V and 7 from J, leaving 19 bases between them. Looked up from germline, CDR1 is MGHDK and CDR2 is SYGVNS. This CDR3 has 15 amino acids. The CDR3 DNA reads TGTGCCAGCAGTGAGGCCAGGGCTAGCAGTGGTGAGCAGTACTTC. This translates into CASSEARASSGEQYF.

This rearrangement joins TRBV5-4 to TRBJ1-4; TRBD1 is a possible D gene (5 bases). CDR1 and CDR2 (germline): SGHNT, YYREEE (reference sequence). V lost 0 bases and J 5 bases, leaving 14 bases between the germline ends. The CDR3 totals 16 residues. The CDR3 bases are TGTGCCAGCAGCTTGGGGGCCCTAGGGGCGAATGAAAAACTGTTTTTT. This codes for CASSLGALGANEKLFF.

This chain connects TRBV30 to TRBJ1-3; D gene unclear. V dropped 2 bases and J dropped 2 bases, with 13 bases sitting between them. Germline values: CDR1 GTSNPN, CDR2 SVGIG (reference sequence). The CDR3 spans 15 residues. CDR3 amino acids: CAWSPSTKPGNTIYF. The CDR3 DNA is TGTGCCTGGAGTCCCTCGACCAAGCCTGGAAACACCATATATTTT.

V is TRBV5-1 and J is TRBJ1-4, with 7 bases fitting TRBD1. After removal of 2 bases from V and 8 bases from J, the junction contained 6 bases not matched to a gene. The CDR3 has 14 residues. CDR1 and CDR2 (germline): SGHRS, YFSETQ. The CDR3 loop reads CASSFGQAREKLFF. The CDR3, as DNA: TGCGCCAGCAGCTTCGGACAGGCCAGGGAAAAACTGTTTTTT.

The chain joins TRBV1 to TRBJ2-6; the table gives TRBD1 as D, unverified against the DNA. TRBV1 is marked as a pseudogene. The CDR3 length is 18 residues. CDR3 protein: CTSNPGQGVPSGANVLTF. The CDR3, as DNA: TGCACCAGCAACCCGGGACAGGGGGTCCCCTCTGGGGCCAACGTCCTGACTTTC.

The count of this clone is one. The V and J genes are TRBV2 and TRBJ2-1, with 10 bases identical to TRBD2. The CDR3 is 16 amino acids. Germline V gene lookup returns CDR1 SNHLY and CDR2 FYNNEI. The V and J ends lost 7 bases and 6 bases, in that order; junction bases with no gene match: 12. CDR3 sequence (DNA): TGTGCCAGCACCCAAAAAGGGGTAGCGGGGGGCAATGAGCAGTTCTTC. Protein sequence: CASTQKGVAGGNEQFF.

The rearrangement uses TRBV2 and TRBJ1-5; TRBD1 matches at 9 bases. The ends lost 4 bases at V and 13 bases at J; junction bases unmatched: 17. The CDR3 contains 16 residues. Germline V gene sequence: CDR1 SNHLY, CDR2 FYNNEI. The CDR3 sequence: CASSGEPGQGIGRQHF. The CDR3 region has the DNA TGTGCCAGCAGTGGAGAGCCGGGACAGGGTATAGGTAGGCAGCATTTT.

The chain links TRBV5-4 to TRBJ1-1; possible D gene TRBD1, 5 bases. The CDR3 is made up of 15 amino acids. Trimming stripped 3 bases from V and 1 base from J, with 13 bases between. Germline loops: CDR1 SGHNT, CDR2 YYREEE (reference sequence). The CDR3 is CASSSQEGRNTEAFF. The CDR3 nucleotides are TGTGCCAGCAGCTCACAGGAGGGTCGGAACACTGAAGCTTTCTTT.

The J gene is TRBJ2-7, the V gene TRBV29-1, with a possible D match to TRBD2 (5 bases). V gave up 4 bases and J gave up 2 bases, with 15 bases separating them. The CDR3 has 14 amino acids. Germline assignment: CDR1 SQVTM and CDR2 ANQGSEA. CDR3 nucleotides: TGCAGCGTTGGACTCCGGGGTGGGACCTACGAGCAGTACTTC. Translated: CSVGLRGGTYEQYF.

This clone is a singleton in its sample. The chain recombines TRBV9 with TRBJ2-5; D is ambiguous. V was shortened by 4 bases and J by 5 bases, with 15 bases between the two germline ends. From germline, CDR1 is SGDLS and CDR2 YYNGEE. This CDR3 has 14 amino acids. The CDR3 nucleotides read TGTGCCAGCAGCCCGAGGACCATCCCTGAGACCCAGTACTTC. Translating gives CASSPRTIPETQYF.

The rearrangement joins TRBV28 to TRBJ2-5; tentatively, D is TRBD2 (6 bases). Trimming stripped 5 bases from V and 1 base from J, with 14 bases between. CDR1 is MDHEN, CDR2 SYDVKM, per germline. The CDR3 runs to 15 residues. CDR3 region: CASSQQLGGQETQYF. CDR3 in DNA: TGTGCCAGCAGTCAACAGCTGGGAGGCCAAGAGACCCAGTACTTC.